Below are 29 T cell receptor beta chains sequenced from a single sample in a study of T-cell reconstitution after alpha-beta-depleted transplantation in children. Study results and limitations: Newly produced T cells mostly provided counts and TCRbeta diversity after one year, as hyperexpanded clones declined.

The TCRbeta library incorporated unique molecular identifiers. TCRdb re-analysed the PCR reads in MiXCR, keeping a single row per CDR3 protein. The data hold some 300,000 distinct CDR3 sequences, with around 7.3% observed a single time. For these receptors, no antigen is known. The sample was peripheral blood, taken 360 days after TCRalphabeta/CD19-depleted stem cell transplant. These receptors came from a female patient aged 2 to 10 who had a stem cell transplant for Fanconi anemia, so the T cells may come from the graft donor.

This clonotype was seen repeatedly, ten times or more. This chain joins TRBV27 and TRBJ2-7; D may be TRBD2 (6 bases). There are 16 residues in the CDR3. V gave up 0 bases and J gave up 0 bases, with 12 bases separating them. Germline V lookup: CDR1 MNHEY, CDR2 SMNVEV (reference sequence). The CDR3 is CASSLSWGESSYEQYF. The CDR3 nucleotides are TGTGCCAGCAGTTTATCTTGGGGGGAAAGCTCCTACGAGCAGTACTTC.

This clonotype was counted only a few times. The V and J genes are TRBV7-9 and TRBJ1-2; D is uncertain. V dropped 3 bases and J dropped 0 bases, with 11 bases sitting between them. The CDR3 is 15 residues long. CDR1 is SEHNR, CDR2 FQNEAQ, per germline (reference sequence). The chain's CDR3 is CASSFVSNPNYGYTF. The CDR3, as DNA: TGTGCCAGCAGCTTCGTCAGCAACCCTAACTATGGCTACACCTTC.

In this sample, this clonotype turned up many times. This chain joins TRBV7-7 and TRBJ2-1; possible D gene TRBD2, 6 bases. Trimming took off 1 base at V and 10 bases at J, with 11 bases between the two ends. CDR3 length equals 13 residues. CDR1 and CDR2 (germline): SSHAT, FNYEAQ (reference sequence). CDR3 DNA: TGTGCCAGCAGCTTAGGAGCTAGCGAGGAGCAGTTCTTC. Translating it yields CASSLGASEEQFF.

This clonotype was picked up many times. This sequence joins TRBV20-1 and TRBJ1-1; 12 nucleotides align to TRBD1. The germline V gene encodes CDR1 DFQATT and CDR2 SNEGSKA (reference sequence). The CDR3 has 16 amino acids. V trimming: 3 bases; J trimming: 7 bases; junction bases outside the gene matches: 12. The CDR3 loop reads CSARRDPGQGAGEAFF. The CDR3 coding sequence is TGCAGTGCTAGGAGGGACCCGGGACAGGGGGCAGGTGAAGCTTTCTTT.

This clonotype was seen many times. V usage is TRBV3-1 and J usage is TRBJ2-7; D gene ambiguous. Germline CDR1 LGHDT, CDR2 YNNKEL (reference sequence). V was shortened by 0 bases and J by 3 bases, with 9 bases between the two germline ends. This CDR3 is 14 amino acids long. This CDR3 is CASSQDGQLYEQYF. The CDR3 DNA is TGTGCCAGCAGCCAAGATGGGCAGCTCTACGAGCAGTACTTC.

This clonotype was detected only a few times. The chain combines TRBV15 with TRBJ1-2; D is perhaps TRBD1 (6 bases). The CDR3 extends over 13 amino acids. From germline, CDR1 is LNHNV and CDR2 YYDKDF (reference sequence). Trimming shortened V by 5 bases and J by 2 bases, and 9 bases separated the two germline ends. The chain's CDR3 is CATSGGTNYGYTF. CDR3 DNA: TGTGCCACCAGCGGAGGGACAAACTATGGCTACACCTTC.

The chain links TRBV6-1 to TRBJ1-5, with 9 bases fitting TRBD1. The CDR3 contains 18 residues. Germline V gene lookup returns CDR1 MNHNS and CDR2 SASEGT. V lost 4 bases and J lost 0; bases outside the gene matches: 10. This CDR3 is CASSAPGQGAYSNQPQHF. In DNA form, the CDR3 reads TGTGCCAGCAGTGCGCCGGGACAGGGAGCATATAGCAATCAGCCCCAGCATTTT.

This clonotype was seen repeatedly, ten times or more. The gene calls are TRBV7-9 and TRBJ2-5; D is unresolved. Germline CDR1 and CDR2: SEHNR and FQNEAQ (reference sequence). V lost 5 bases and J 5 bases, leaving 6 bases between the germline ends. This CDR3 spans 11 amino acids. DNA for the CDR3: TGTGCCAGCAGCGGGTTGGAGACCCAGTACTTC. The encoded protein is CASSGLETQYF. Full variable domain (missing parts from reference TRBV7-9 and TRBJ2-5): DTGVSQNPRHKITKRGQNVTFRCDPISEHNRLYWYRQTLGQGPEFLTYFQNEAQLEKSRLLSDRFSAERPKGSFSTLEIQRTEQGDSAMYLCASSGLETQYFGPGTRLLVL.

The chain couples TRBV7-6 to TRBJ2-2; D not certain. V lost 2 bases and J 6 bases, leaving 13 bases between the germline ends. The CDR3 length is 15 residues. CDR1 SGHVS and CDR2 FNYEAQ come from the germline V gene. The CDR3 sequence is CASSLRVLGAGELFF. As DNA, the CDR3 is TGTGCCAGCAGCTTAAGGGTATTAGGAGCCGGGGAGCTGTTTTTT.

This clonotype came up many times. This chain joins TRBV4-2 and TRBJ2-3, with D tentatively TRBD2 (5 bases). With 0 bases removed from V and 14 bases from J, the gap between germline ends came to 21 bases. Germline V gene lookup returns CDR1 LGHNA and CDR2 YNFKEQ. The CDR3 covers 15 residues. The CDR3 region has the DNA TGTGCCAGCAGCCAAGATAGGGAGTGGGGATCGAAGGTGTATTTT. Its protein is CASSQDREWGSKVYF.

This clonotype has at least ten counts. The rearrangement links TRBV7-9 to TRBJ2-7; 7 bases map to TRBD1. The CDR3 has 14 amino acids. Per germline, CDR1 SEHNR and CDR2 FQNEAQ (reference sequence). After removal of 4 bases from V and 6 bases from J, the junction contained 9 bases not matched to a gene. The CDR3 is CASSYTGTAGEQYF. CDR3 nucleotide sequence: TGTGCCAGCAGCTACACCGGGACAGCTGGCGAGCAGTACTTC.

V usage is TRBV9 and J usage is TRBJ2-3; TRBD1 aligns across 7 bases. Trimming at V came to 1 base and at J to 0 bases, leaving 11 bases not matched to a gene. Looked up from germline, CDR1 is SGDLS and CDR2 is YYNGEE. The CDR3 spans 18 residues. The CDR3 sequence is CASSVLPLQTGSTDTQYF. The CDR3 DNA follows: TGTGCCAGCAGCGTACTTCCCCTCCAGACAGGGAGCACAGATACGCAGTATTTT.

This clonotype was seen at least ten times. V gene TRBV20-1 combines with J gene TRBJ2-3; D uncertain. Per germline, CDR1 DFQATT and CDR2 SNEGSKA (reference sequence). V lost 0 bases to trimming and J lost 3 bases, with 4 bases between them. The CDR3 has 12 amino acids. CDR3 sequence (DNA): TGCAGTGCTAGAGATAAGACAGATACGCAGTATTTT. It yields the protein CSARDKTDTQYF.

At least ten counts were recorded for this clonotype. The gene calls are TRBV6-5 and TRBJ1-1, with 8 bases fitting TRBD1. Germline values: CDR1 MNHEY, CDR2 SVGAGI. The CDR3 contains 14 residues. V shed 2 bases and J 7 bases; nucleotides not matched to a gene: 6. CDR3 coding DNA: TGTGCCAGCAGTTACGCAGGGGGCGAGGGTGAAGCTTTCTTT. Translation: CASSYAGGEGEAFF.

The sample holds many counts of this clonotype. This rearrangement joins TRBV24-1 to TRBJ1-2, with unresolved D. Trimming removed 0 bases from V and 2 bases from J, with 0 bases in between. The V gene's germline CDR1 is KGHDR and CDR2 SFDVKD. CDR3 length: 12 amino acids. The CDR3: CATSDLNYGYTF. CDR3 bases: TGTGCCACCAGTGATTTGAACTATGGCTACACCTTC.

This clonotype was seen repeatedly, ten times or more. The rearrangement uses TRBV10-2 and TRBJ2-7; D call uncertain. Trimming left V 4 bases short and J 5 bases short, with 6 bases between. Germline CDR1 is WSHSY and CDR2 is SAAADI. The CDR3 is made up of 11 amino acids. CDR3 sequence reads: CASSGLHEQYV. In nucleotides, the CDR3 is TGCGCCAGCAGTGGGCTTCACGAGCAGTACGTC.

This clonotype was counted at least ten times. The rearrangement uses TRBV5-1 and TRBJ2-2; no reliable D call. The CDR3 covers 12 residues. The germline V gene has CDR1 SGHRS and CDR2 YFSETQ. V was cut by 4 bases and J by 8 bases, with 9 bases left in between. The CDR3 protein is CASSPPAGELFF. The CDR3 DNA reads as TGCGCCAGCAGCCCCCCGGCAGGGGAGCTGTTTTTT.

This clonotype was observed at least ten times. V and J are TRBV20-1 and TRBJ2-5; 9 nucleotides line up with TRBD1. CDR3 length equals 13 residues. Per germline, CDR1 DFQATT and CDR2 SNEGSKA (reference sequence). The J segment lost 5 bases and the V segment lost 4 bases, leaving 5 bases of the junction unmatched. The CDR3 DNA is TGCAGTGCTACCGGGACAGGGCTGGAGACCCAGTACTTC. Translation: CSATGTGLETQYF.

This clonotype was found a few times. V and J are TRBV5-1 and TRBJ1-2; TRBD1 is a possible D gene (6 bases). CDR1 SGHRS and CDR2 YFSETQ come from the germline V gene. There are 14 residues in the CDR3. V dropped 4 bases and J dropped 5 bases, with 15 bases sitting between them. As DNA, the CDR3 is TGCGCCAGCAGCCAACCAGGGGACGGATATGGCTACACCTTC. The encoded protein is CASSQPGDGYGYTF.

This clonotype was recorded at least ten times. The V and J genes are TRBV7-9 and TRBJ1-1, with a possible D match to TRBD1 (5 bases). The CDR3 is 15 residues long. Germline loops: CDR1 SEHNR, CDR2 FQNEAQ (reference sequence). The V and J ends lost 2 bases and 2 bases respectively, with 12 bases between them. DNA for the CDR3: TGTGCCAGCAGCTTAAATCGGGACCCAAACACTGAAGCTTTCTTT. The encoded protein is CASSLNRDPNTEAFF.

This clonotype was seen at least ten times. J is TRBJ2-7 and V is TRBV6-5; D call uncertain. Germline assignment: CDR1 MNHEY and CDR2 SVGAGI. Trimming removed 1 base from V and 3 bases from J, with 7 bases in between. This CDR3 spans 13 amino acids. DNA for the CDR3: TGTGCCAGCAGTTACTACGTAGGCTACGAGCAGTACTTC. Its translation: CASSYYVGYEQYF.

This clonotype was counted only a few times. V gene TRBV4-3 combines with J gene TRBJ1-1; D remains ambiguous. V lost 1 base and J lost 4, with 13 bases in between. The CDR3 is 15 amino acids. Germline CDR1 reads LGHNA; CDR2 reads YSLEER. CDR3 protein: CASSQVTGRITEAFF. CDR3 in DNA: TGCGCCAGCAGCCAAGTAACGGGGAGGATCACTGAAGCTTTCTTT.

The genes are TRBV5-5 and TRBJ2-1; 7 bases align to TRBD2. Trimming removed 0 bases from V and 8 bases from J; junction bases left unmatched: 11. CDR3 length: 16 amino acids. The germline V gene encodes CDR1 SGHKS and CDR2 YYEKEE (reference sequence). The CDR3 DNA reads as TGTGCCAGCAGCTTGGATGTCCGGCTAGCGGTGGATGAGCAGTTCTTC. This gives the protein CASSLDVRLAVDEQFF. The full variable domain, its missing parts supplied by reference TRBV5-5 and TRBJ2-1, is DAGVTQSPTHLIKTRGQQVTLRCSPISGHKSVSWYQQVLGQGPQFIFQYYEKEERGRGNFPDRFSARQFPNYSSELNVNALLLGDSALYLCASSLDVRLAVDEQFFGPGTRLTVL.

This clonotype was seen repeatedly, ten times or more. This CDR3 reads CSATGRNTEAFF. CDR3 nucleotides: TGCAGCGCGACAGGGAGGAACACTGAAGCTTTCTTT. The J gene is TRBJ1-1, the V gene TRBV29-1; TRBD1 aligns across 7 bases. V lost 7 bases to trimming and J lost 1 base; unmatched junction nucleotides: 3. The length of the CDR3 is 12 residues. Germline CDR1 SQVTM, CDR2 ANQGSEA. The full variable domain, in which reference TRBV29-1 and TRBJ1-1 provide the parts outside the CDR3, is SAVISQKPSRDICQRGTSLTIQCQVDSQVTMMFWYRQQPGQSLTLIATANQGSEATYESGFVIDKFPISRPNLTFSTLTVSNMSPEDSSIYLCSATGRNTEAFFGQGTRLTVV.

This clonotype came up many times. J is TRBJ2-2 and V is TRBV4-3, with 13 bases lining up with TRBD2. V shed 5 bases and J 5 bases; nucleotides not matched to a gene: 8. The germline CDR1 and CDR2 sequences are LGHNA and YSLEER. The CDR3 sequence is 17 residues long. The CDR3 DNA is TGCGCCAGCAGCGGCCAACTAGCGGGGGGGCCGACCGGGGAGCTGTTTTTT. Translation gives CASSGQLAGGPTGELFF.

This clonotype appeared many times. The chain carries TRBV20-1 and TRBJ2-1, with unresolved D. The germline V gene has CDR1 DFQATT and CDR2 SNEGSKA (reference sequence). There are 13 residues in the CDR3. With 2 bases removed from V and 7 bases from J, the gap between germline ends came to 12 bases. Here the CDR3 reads CSARKEVVNEQFF. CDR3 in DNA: TGCAGTGCTAGAAAGGAAGTTGTGAATGAGCAGTTCTTC.

CDR3 amino acids: CASSREPIEAYGYTF. The DNA for the CDR3 is TGCGCCAGCAGCCGAGAACCGATAGAGGCTTATGGCTACACCTTC. The rearrangement links TRBV5-1 to TRBJ1-2; D gene ambiguous. The CDR3 is made up of 15 amino acids. The V gene's germline CDR1 is SGHRS and CDR2 YFSETQ. Between the trimmed V and J ends, which lost 4 bases and 5 bases, there was a span of 18 bases.

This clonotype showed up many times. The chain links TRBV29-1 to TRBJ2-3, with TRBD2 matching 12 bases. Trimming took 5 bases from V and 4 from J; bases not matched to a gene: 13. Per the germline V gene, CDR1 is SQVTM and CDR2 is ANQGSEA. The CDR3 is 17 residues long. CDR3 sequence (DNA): TGCAGCGTTCAAAAGCTAGCGGGGGGGCCAATCCCAGATACGCAGTATTTT. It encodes CSVQKLAGGPIPDTQYF.

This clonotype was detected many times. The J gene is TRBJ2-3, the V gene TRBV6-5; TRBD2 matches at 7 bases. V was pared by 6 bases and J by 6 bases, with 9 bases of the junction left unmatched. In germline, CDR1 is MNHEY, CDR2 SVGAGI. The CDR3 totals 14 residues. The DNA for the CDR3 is TGTGCCAGCAGCCAGACCGGGACTACGGATACGCAGTATTTT. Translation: CASSQTGTTDTQYF.